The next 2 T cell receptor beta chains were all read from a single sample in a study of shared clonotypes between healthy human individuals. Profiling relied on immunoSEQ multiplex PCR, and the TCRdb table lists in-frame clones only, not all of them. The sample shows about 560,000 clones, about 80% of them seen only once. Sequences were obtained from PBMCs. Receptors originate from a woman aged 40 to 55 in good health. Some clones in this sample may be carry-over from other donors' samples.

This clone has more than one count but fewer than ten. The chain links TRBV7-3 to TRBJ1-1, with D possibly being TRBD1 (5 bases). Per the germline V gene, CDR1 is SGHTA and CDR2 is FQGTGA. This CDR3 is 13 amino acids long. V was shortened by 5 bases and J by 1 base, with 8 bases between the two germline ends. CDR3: CASSTGGNTEAFF. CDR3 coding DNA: TGTGCCAGCAGCACGGGGGGGAACACTGAAGCTTTCTTT. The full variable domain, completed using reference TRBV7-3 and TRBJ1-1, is GAGVSQTPSNKVTEKGKYVELRCDPISGHTALYWYRQSLGQGPEFLIYFQGTGAADDSGLPNDRFFAVRPEGSVSTLKIQRTERGDSAVYLCASSTGGNTEAFFGQGTRLTVV.

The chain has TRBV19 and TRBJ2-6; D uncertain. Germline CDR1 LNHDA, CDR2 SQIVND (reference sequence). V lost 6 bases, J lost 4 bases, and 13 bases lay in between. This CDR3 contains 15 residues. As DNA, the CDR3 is TGTGCCAGTAGATTAAGGGTTTCCGGGGCCAACGTCCTGACTTTC. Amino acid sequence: CASRLRVSGANVLTF.